These T cell receptor beta chains were read from a single sample in a study of blood T cell repertoires in COVID-19. This table comes from immunoSEQ multiplex PCR, and its TCRdb copy is limited to in-frame clones, with some not included. Here the sample spans about 200,000 clones, 86% being singletons. Sequences were obtained from PBMCs or T cells enriched from blood (not recorded which). The receptors were gathered from a man aged 40-49 years with acute COVID-19. Each CDR3 is given with its conserved first and last residue. Fields, in order: clone size, D gene, J gene, V gene, CDR3 protein, CDR3 DNA. D genes are given only for firm matches. Size is stated for part of the rows, as once, few or many counts, or as a class when the clone is expanded.

.	.	TRBJ2-7	TRBV9	CASSVGGDYEQYF	TGTGCCAGCAGCGTAGGGGGGGACTACGAGCAGTACTTC
few	TRBD1	TRBJ2-2	TRBV7-3	CASSSRTGFTGELFF	TGTGCCAGCAGCTCCCGGACAGGTTTCACCGGGGAGCTGTTTTTT
.	.	TRBJ2-3	TRBV29-1	CSARGVLTDTQYF	TGCAGCGCTAGGGGTGTACTAACAGATACGCAGTATTTT
.	.	TRBJ1-5	TRBV28	CASTGGDQPQHF	TGTGCCAGCACCGGCGGGGATCAGCCCCAGCATTTT
.	TRBD2	TRBJ2-2	TRBV7-3	CASSQAGPGELFF	TGTGCCAGCAGCCAAGCGGGACCCGGGGAGCTGTTTTTT
few	.	TRBJ1-1	TRBV6-5	CASRQGNTEAFF	TGTGCCAGCAGACAGGGCAACACTGAAGCTTTCTTT
once	.	TRBJ1-5	TRBV7-3	CAKENSSNQPQHF	TGTGCCAAGGAGAATAGTAGCAATCAGCCCCAGCATTTT
.	TRBD2	TRBJ2-1	TRBV5-4	CASRTGLAGDNEQFF	TGTGCCAGCAGAACCGGACTAGCGGGAGACAATGAGCAGTTCTTC
.	.	TRBJ2-1	TRBV9	CASSAHDLNNEQFF	TGTGCCAGCAGCGCGCATGACTTGAACAATGAGCAGTTCTTC
.	TRBD1	TRBJ2-3	TRBV28	CASSLPGGQGAADTQYF	TGTGCCAGCAGTTTACCGGGCGGACAGGGGGCCGCAGATACGCAGTATTTT
.	.	TRBJ2-2	TRBV6-1	CASSEPLYTGELFF	TGTGCCAGCAGTGAACCCCTCTACACCGGGGAGCTGTTTTTT
.	.	TRBJ2-3	TRBV18	CASSPGMAGGNTQYF	TGTGCCAGCTCACCCGGGATGGCTGGAGGGAATACGCAGTATTTT
.	.	TRBJ1-1	TRBV15	CATIGSGGTEAFF	TGTGCCACCATCGGGTCCGGTGGCACTGAAGCTTTCTTT
.	TRBD2	TRBJ2-7	TRBV2	CASSRWTSGRTTSEQYF	TGTGCCAGCAGTCGATGGACTAGCGGGAGGACAACGAGCGAGCAGTACTTC
.	.	TRBJ2-1	TRBV19	CASTAQTGYNEQFF	TGTGCCAGTACCGCGCAAACAGGATACAATGAGCAGTTCTTC
once	.	TRBJ2-2	TRBV28	CASSFTRDSGELFF	TGTGCCAGCAGTTTTACCAGGGATAGCGGGGAGCTGTTTTTT
.	.	TRBJ2-1	TRBV10-3	CASGSSYNEQFF	TGTGCCTCGGGAAGCTCCTACAATGAGCAGTTCTTC
.	.	TRBJ2-5	TRBV7-3	CASSLGPQETQYF	TGTGCCAGCAGCTTGGGCCCTCAAGAGACCCAGTACTTC
.	.	TRBJ2-7	TRBV7-9	CASSLPRADAYEQYF	TGTGCCAGCAGCTTACCGAGGGCAGACGCCTACGAGCAGTACTTC
once	TRBD1	TRBJ1-6	TRBV5-1	CASSLEGGSSPLHF	TGCGCCAGCAGCTTGGAAGGGGGCTCTTCACCCCTCCACTTT
.	TRBD1	TRBJ1-5	TRBV28	CASRGGTGGTYQPQHF	TGTGCCAGCAGGGGGGGGACAGGGGGCACTTATCAGCCCCAGCATTTT
.	TRBD1	TRBJ2-1	TRBV19	CASSSSSPGQGFYNEQFF	TGTGCCAGTAGTAGCTCCTCTCCGGGACAGGGTTTCTACAATGAGCAGTTCTTC
few	TRBD1	TRBJ1-1	TRBV7-9	CASSLGDRGNTEAFF	TGTGCCAGCAGCTTAGGTGACAGGGGGAACACTGAAGCTTTCTTT
.	TRBD2	TRBJ2-7	TRBV6-2/TRBV6-3	CASSYQRGPYEQYF	TGTGCCAGCAGTTACCAGCGGGGTCCCTACGAGCAGTACTTC
.	TRBD2	TRBJ2-5	TRBV19	CASSIGGRVTKTQYF	TGTGCCAGTAGTATCGGCGGGAGGGTGACGAAGACCCAGTACTTC
.	TRBD1	TRBJ1-1	TRBV6-6	CASSGRTGNTEAFF	TGTGCCAGCAGTGGCAGGACAGGGAACACTGAAGCTTTCTTT
.	TRBD2	TRBJ2-2	TRBV11-1	CASSGRIAGDPGELFF	TGTGCCAGCAGCGGGCGAATAGCGGGAGATCCCGGGGAGCTGTTTTTT
.	TRBD1	TRBJ1-6	TRBV18	CASSPGTGDNSPLHF	TGTGCCAGCTCACCAGGGACAGGGGACAATTCACCCCTCCACTTT
.	.	TRBJ2-3	TRBV13	CASSYIPRGTDTQYF	TGTGCCAGCAGCTACATCCCCCGGGGCACAGATACGCAGTATTTT
.	.	TRBJ2-7	TRBV3-1/TRBV3-2	CASGGGYYEQYF	TGTGCCAGCGGAGGGGGCTACTACGAGCAGTACTTC